One sample yielded the 30 T cell receptor beta chains listed below, sequenced in a study of blood T cell repertoires in COVID-19 (dated by TCRdb to about 2020). Library construction relied on the immunoSEQ multiplex PCR assay. Not all clones reach the TCRdb copy of this immuneACCESS table, which keeps in-frame sequences only. Checked studies attribute under half of the gap to unresolved V genes and leave the rest unexplained. The sample table holds roughly 350,000 clones, of which 90% to 95% were seen once. In total, the top ten clones hold 2.5% to 4% of the sample. Sequencing used peripheral blood. These receptors were taken from a young woman who had recovered from COVID-19.

This clone was counted a single time. V is TRBV10-2 and J is TRBJ2-1; TRBD2 matches at 9 bases. This CDR3 is 16 amino acids long. The germline CDR1 and CDR2 sequences are WSHSY and SAAADI. J was trimmed by 9 bases and V by 0 bases; bases with no gene match: 9. The CDR3 DNA sequence: TGCGCCAGCAGTGAGTCGATGTCAGCGGGAGGTCGTGAGCAGTTCTTC. Encoded protein: CASSESMSAGGREQFF.

CDR3 coding DNA: TGTGCCAGCTCACCCCGGACAGGAGTTAGCACAGATACGCAGTATTTT. Translated: CASSPRTGVSTDTQYF. The chain recombines TRBV18 with TRBJ2-3; TRBD1 matches at 7 bases. Germline CDR1 is KGHSH and CDR2 is LQKENI. The trim removed 3 bases at V and 0 bases at J, leaving 6 bases unmatched. The CDR3 extends over 16 amino acids.

Here the CDR3 DNA reads TGTGCCAGCAGCTTAGGGGGACAGGGCACAGATACGCAGTATTTT. This codes for CASSLGGQGTDTQYF. The chain links TRBV11-3 to TRBJ2-3; 8 nucleotides line up with TRBD1. V gave up 1 base and J gave up 1 base; unmatched junction bases: 1. In germline, CDR1 is SGHNT, CDR2 YENEEA. This CDR3 has 15 amino acids.

This clone was observed a handful of times. V is TRBV7-8 and J is TRBJ1-2; the match to TRBD1 covers 7 bases. The CDR3 runs to 17 residues. The germline V gene has CDR1 SGHVS and CDR2 FQNEAQ. The ends lost 2 bases at V and 5 bases at J; junction bases unmatched: 14. The CDR3 is CASSLRDSQTWTYGYTF. The DNA for the CDR3 is TGTGCCAGCAGCTTAAGGGACAGCCAAACCTGGACATATGGCTACACCTTC.

The chain recombines TRBV7-6 with TRBJ2-1; TRBD2 agrees at 14 bases. The germline V gene encodes CDR1 SGHVS and CDR2 FNYEAQ. V lost 1 base, J lost 9 bases, and 5 bases stayed unmatched. The CDR3 contains 16 residues. The CDR3: CASSLVGTSGSTEQFF. CDR3 nucleotides: TGTGCCAGCAGCTTAGTAGGGACTAGCGGGAGTACTGAGCAGTTCTTC.

This chain joins TRBV6-5 and TRBJ1-4; no firm D call. This CDR3 is 14 amino acids long. CDR1 is MNHEY, CDR2 SVGAGI, per germline. Between the trimmed V and J ends, which lost 4 bases and 3 bases, there was a span of 9 bases. The CDR3 here is CASSWRVANEKLFF. The CDR3 DNA reads as TGTGCCAGCAGTTGGAGGGTTGCTAATGAAAAACTGTTTTTT.

The gene calls are TRBV4-3 and TRBJ2-3; D ambiguous. Germline CDR1 LGHNA, CDR2 YSLEER. The ends were cut back, 0 bases at V and 2 bases at J, with 9 bases in the middle. The CDR3 spans 15 residues. Here the CDR3 reads CASSQDPISTDTQYF. The DNA of the CDR3 is TGCGCCAGCAGCCAAGATCCTATTTCCACAGATACGCAGTATTTT.

The rearrangement joins TRBV4-3 to TRBJ1-4; 7 bases agree with TRBD1. The V gene's germline CDR1 is LGHNA and CDR2 YSLEER. This CDR3 region has 15 residues. V was pared by 3 bases and J by 8 bases, with 9 bases of the junction left unmatched. Written as DNA, the CDR3 is TGCGCCAGCAGCCACTCGCCAGGGGGAGAAGAAAAACTGTTTTTT. Its translation: CASSHSPGGEEKLFF.

The chain carries TRBV29-1 and TRBJ2-7, with no clear D. The CDR3 spans 10 residues. Looked up from germline, CDR1 is SQVTM and CDR2 is ANQGSEA. The V end lost 5 bases, the J end lost 4 bases, and 6 bases lay between the germline ends. The CDR3 region is CSVLLYEQYV. The CDR3 coding sequence is TGCAGCGTTTTATTGTACGAGCAGTACGTC.

This clone was detected only a few times. V and J are TRBV5-5 and TRBJ2-1; 8 positions match TRBD2. The V and J ends lost 6 bases and 1 base, in that order; junction bases with no gene match: 3. The germline V gene encodes CDR1 SGHKS and CDR2 YYEKEE (reference sequence). This CDR3 comprises 14 residues. The CDR3 loop is CASNGGRSYNEQFF. CDR3 in DNA: TGTGCCAGCAACGGCGGGAGGTCCTACAATGAGCAGTTCTTC. The whole variable domain, filled in from reference TRBV5-5 and TRBJ2-1, reads DAGVTQSPTHLIKTRGQQVTLRCSPISGHKSVSWYQQVLGQGPQFIFQYYEKEERGRGNFPDRFSARQFPNYSSELNVNALLLGDSALYLCASNGGRSYNEQFFGPGTRLTVL.

The chain recombines TRBV4-3 with TRBJ2-2, with 11 bases that match TRBD2. Germline V gene sequence: CDR1 LGHNA, CDR2 YSLEER. The CDR3 runs 17 residues. Unmatched junction bases numbered 7, after V lost 0 bases and J lost 7 bases. This chain's CDR3 is CASSQDRLAGGFGELFF. The DNA for the CDR3 is TGCGCCAGCAGCCAAGATCGCCTAGCGGGAGGTTTCGGGGAGCTGTTTTTT.

This chain links TRBV29-1 with TRBJ1-2; D gene unclear. V lost 3 bases and J 8 bases, leaving 16 bases between the germline ends. The germline V gene encodes CDR1 SQVTM and CDR2 ANQGSEA. The CDR3 is made up of 13 amino acids. In DNA form, the CDR3 reads TGCAGCGTTGAGGTCGCCATTTCCAGGGGCTACACCTTC. Its protein product is CSVEVAISRGYTF.

This sequence joins TRBV5-3 and TRBJ2-7; 10 bases fit TRBD1. TRBV5-3 is classed as an ORF, of uncertain function. Losses at the gene ends were 0 bases for V and 1 base for J; bases not matched to a gene: 4. This CDR3 spans 16 amino acids. The CDR3 nucleotides are TGTGCCAGAAGCTTGGACGGGGACAGGGGATCCTACGAGCAGTACGTC. Translation: CARSLDGDRGSYEQYV.

The V and J genes are TRBV7-2 and TRBJ1-1; D ambiguous. Looked up from germline, CDR1 is SGHTA and CDR2 is FQGNSA. The germline V and J ends were trimmed by 5 bases and 1 base, with 8 bases remaining between them. The CDR3 covers 13 residues. This CDR3 reads CASSPHQNTEAFF. For the CDR3, the DNA is TGTGCCAGCAGCCCACACCAGAACACTGAAGCTTTCTTT.

This chain links TRBV24-1 with TRBJ2-3; 7 bases line up with TRBD2. CDR1 KGHDR and CDR2 SFDVKD come from the germline V gene. The CDR3 extends over 16 amino acids. V dropped 2 bases and J dropped 4; count of bases not matched to a gene: 8. The CDR3 is CATSDSRRAGPDTQYF. CDR3 coding DNA: TGTGCCACCAGTGATTCCCGAAGAGCGGGACCAGATACGCAGTATTTT.

Comments on this clone: A junction end diverges from the germline sequence, so it may reflect a read error. The chain carries TRBV20-1 and TRBJ1-4; the D is unclear. The CDR3 is 10 amino acids. Germline assignment: CDR1 DFQATT and CDR2 SNEGSKA (reference sequence). The CDR3 bases are TGCAGTGCTCCACCGCCAAACTTGGTTTTT. This codes for CSAPPPNLVF.

The V and J genes are TRBV5-1 and TRBJ1-4; D gene uncertain. CDR1 is SGHRS, CDR2 YFSETQ, per germline. CDR3 size: 14 residues. The ends were cut back, 5 bases at V and 8 bases at J, with 16 bases in the middle. In DNA, the CDR3 is TGCGCCAGCAGGCTTACCGGCTGGGAGGAAAAACTGTTTTTT. Residues: CASRLTGWEEKLFF.

The rearrangement joins TRBV2 to TRBJ1-5; tentative D call: TRBD1 (6 bases). CDR1 is SNHLY and CDR2 is FYNNEI in the germline V gene. The germline V and J ends were trimmed by 1 base and 6 bases, with 13 bases remaining between them. The CDR3 loop spans 15 amino acids. Here the CDR3 reads CASSEGAGAGQPQHF. CDR3 nucleotide sequence: TGTGCCAGCAGTGAAGGGGCAGGGGCTGGTCAGCCCCAGCATTTT.

This sequence joins TRBV5-6 and TRBJ2-2; no clear D. Germline V lookup: CDR1 SGHDT, CDR2 YYEEEE. Trimming removed 4 bases from V and 4 bases from J, with 8 bases in between. The CDR3 has 13 residues. In nucleotides, the CDR3 is TGTGCCAGCAGCCGTAGTGGCACCGGGGAGCTGTTTTTT. This translates into CASSRSGTGELFF. Together with reference TRBV5-6 and TRBJ2-2, the CDR3 gives the full variable domain: DAGVTQSPTHLIKTRGQQVTLRCSPKSGHDTVSWYQQALGQGPQFIFQYYEEEERQRGNFPDRFSGHQFPNYSSELNVNALLLGDSALYLCASSRSGTGELFFGEGSRLTVL.

The chain combines TRBV11-3 with TRBJ2-3, with D possibly TRBD2 on 6 matching bases. Germline assignment: CDR1 SGHNT and CDR2 YENEEA. Trimming took 1 base from V and 5 from J, leaving 10 bases between them. The CDR3 contains 14 residues. CDR3: CASSLAGARDTQYF. The CDR3 nucleotides are TGTGCCAGCAGCTTAGCGGGAGCTAGAGATACGCAGTATTTT. Variable domain in full (rest from reference TRBV11-3 and TRBJ2-3): EAGVVQSPRYKIIEKKQPVAFWCNPISGHNTLYWYLQNLGQGPELLIRYENEEAVDDSQLPKDRFSAERLKGVDSTLKIQPAELGDSAVYLCASSLAGARDTQYFGPGTRLTVL.

This clone is a singleton in its sample. The CDR3 DNA follows: TGTGCCAGCAGTGAAGGACTAGCGCGGAACACCGGGGAGCTGTTTTTT. It codes for CASSEGLARNTGELFF. V and J are TRBV2 and TRBJ2-2, with TRBD2 matching over 8 bases. V lost 1 base to trimming and J lost 1 base; unmatched junction nucleotides: 2. Germline-derived CDR1 and CDR2 are SNHLY and FYNNEI. The CDR3 spans 16 residues.

The chain employs TRBV28 and TRBJ2-7, with D perhaps TRBD2 (5 bases). The V end was cut by 2 bases, the J end by 3 bases, with 8 bases between. Germline assignment: CDR1 MDHEN and CDR2 SYDVKM. The CDR3 loop spans 13 amino acids. The CDR3 loop reads CASSLTEGYEQYV. The CDR3 region has the DNA TGTGCCAGCAGTTTAACTGAGGGCTACGAGCAGTACGTC.

V gene TRBV6-2 or TRBV6-3 combines with J gene TRBJ2-4; D perhaps matches TRBD2 (6 bases). There are 18 residues in the CDR3. Germline CDR1 reads MNHEY; CDR2 reads SVGEGT. Trimming took 2 bases from V and 2 from J, leaving 19 bases between them. CDR3 coding DNA: TGTGCCAGCAGTTACCCTGTGGGGCTAGCGATGACCAAAAACATTCAGTACTTC. Its protein is CASSYPVGLAMTKNIQYF.

This chain joins TRBV30 and TRBJ1-3; maybe TRBD1 (5 bases). This CDR3 is built from 12 residues. V was clipped by 1 base and J by 7 bases, with 8 bases between them. From germline, CDR1 is GTSNPN and CDR2 SVGIG (reference sequence). This CDR3 reads CAWSAGGNTIYF. DNA for the CDR3: TGTGCCTGGAGTGCGGGGGGGAACACCATATATTTT.

V is TRBV5-6 and J is TRBJ2-2; 10 nucleotides match TRBD2. The CDR3 runs to 17 residues. Looked up from germline, CDR1 is SGHDT and CDR2 is YYEEEE. Losses at the gene ends were 4 bases for V and 6 bases for J; bases not matched to a gene: 12. The CDR3 loop is CASSLRSSGSSSGELFF. DNA of the CDR3: TGTGCCAGCAGCCTACGATCTAGCGGGAGTTCGTCCGGGGAGCTGTTTTTT. The variable domain in full, completed from reference TRBV5-6 and TRBJ2-2, reads DAGVTQSPTHLIKTRGQQVTLRCSPKSGHDTVSWYQQALGQGPQFIFQYYEEEERQRGNFPDRFSGHQFPNYSSELNVNALLLGDSALYLCASSLRSSGSSSGELFFGEGSRLTVL.

CDR3 coding DNA: TGTGCCAGCTCACCACTCCGACAGGCTTCGGATGGCTACACCTTC. It translates to CASSPLRQASDGYTF. The rearrangement links TRBV18 to TRBJ1-2; perhaps TRBD1 as D (6 bases). Per the germline V gene, CDR1 is KGHSH and CDR2 is LQKENI. Trimming shortened V by 1 base and J by 6 bases, and 15 bases separated the two germline ends. This CDR3 has 15 amino acids.

A word on this clone: In the same sample, other DNA sequences code for this CDR3. This chain joins TRBV6-5 and TRBJ2-5, with 9 positions matching TRBD2. CDR1 is MNHEY, CDR2 SVGAGI, per germline. This CDR3 contains 15 residues. Trimming cost V 0 bases and J 5 bases; bases outside gene matches: 4. This CDR3 is CASSYSPSGKETQYF. CDR3 coding DNA: TGTGCCAGCAGTTACTCGCCTAGCGGGAAGGAGACCCAGTACTTC.

The chain uses TRBV6-2 or TRBV6-3 and TRBJ2-1, with 10 positions matching TRBD2. Germline V gene data show CDR1 as MNHEY and CDR2 as SVGEGT. The V gene end was trimmed by 6 bases and the J gene end by 6 bases; junction bases not matched to a gene: 11. This CDR3 is built from 16 residues. In DNA, the CDR3 is TGTGCCAGCAGCCCTCGGCTAGCGGGAGCATCCAATGAGCAGTTCTTC. Its protein is CASSPRLAGASNEQFF.

The V call is TRBV2, the J call TRBJ2-5; TRBD2 might be the D (6 bases). CDR1 and CDR2 from the germline V gene are SNHLY and FYNNEI. The V gene lost 7 bases and the J gene lost 5 bases, with 17 bases spanning the gap. The CDR3 has 14 residues. DNA of the CDR3: TGTGCCAGCACGGGACTCCAAATCGCGGAGACCCAGTACTTC. It codes for CASTGLQIAETQYF.

This chain uses TRBV6-2 or TRBV6-3 with TRBJ1-2; D unclear. The CDR3 is 15 residues long. Trimming removed 2 bases at V and 2 bases at J, with 12 bases between. Looked up from germline, CDR1 is MNHEY and CDR2 is SVGEGT. The CDR3 sequence: CASSYPRQRNYGYTF. The CDR3 region has the DNA TGTGCCAGCAGTTACCCTCGCCAGCGGAACTATGGCTACACCTTC.